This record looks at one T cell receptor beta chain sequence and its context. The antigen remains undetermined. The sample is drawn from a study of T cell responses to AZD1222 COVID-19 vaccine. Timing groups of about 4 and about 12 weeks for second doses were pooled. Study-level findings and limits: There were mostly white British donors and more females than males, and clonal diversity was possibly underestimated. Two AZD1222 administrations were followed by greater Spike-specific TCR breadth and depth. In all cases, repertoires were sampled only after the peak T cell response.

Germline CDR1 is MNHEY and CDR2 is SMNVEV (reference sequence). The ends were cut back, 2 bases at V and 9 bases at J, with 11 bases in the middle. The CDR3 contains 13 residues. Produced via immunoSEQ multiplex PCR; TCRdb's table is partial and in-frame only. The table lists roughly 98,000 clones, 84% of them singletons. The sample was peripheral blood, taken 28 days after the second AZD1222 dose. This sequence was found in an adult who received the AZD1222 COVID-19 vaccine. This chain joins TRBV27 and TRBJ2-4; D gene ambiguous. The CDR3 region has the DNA TGTGCCAGCAGTTTAGGGCGAGCCAGCATTCAGTACTTC. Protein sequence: CASSLGRASIQYF.